This TCR beta chain was recovered during a study of blood T cell repertoires in COVID-19 (dated by TCRdb to 2019 to 2021). A note on the overall study: Samples covering the acute and convalescent phases of COVID-19 were provided by collaborators in the United States, Italy and Spain. The prospective study material was composed of cDNA or gDNA derived from T cells, B-cell-depleted T cells, or PBMCs. The dataset comprised deeply sampled blood TCRbeta repertoires from subjects exposed to, actively infected with, or recovered from COVID-19. The repertoires were released in a freely available public database intended as a resource for research on the immune response to SARS-CoV-2. The samples were drawn from two sources: the first 160 participants of the ongoing ImmuneRACE study, and fewer than 1,500 subjects contributed by 6 global collaborators. A de-identified subject ID, COVID-19 status, age in years and sex were almost always included in the sample metadata. Where available, HLA class I and class II types were taken from metadata supplied by the sample provider and were not determined by assay-based typing.

This clone was found a few times. What this receptor recognizes is not known. No base-level quality is on record; no much larger clone is a single base apart. Participants in the prospective study were aged roughly 18 to 100 years, lived in 24 United States geographic areas, and enrolled through a virtual design. To assign participants to cohorts, the prospective study relied on clinical history that participants themselves reported in a screening survey and a study questionnaire. In the prospective study, mobile phlebotomists collected whole blood, serum and a nasopharyngeal or oropharyngeal swab from each participant. Additional blood draws and questionnaires over a 2-month period could optionally be provided by prospective study participants. Before DNA extraction, blood samples from the prospective study were shipped at room temperature or frozen. Study-wide findings and limitations: The amount of clinical and demographic metadata varied by source and participant and was provided uncurated.

From V the trimming removes 4 bases and from J it removes 2 bases, while the gene matches leave 9 bases of the junction unaccounted for. The germline V gene (reference sequence) provides CDR1 LNHDA and CDR2 SQIVND. The CDR3 has 17 amino acids, counting the end cysteine and phenylalanine. Kept here is only the CDR3 DNA, which spans 51 bases and is read in frame from base 1. The immunoSEQ Assay, a bias-controlled multiplex PCR, was used to amplify TCRbeta CDR3 regions from genomic DNA. Processing in the source paper ran as follows. The number of nucleated cells in each sample was estimated by amplification of reference gene primers within the assay. Sequence reads were collapsed and filtered to measure the absolute abundance of every unique TCRbeta CDR3 rearrangement. For each sample, productive Simpson clonality was calculated as the square root of Simpson's diversity index over productive rearrangements. The immuneACCESS repertoire file appears here via TCRdb, limited to in-frame rearrangements. These files lack a portion of the clones; in checked studies, under half of the deficit traces to unresolved V genes, and the cause of the others is not known. That table gives V, J and clone size, and the DNA gave D and trimming. This sample has approximately 220,000 clones in its table, and 85% to 90% of those were observed once. The leading ten clones occupy about 4% of the sample.

The source of this sequence is a woman aged 25-40 years with acute COVID-19. In this chain, TRBV19 is recombined with TRBJ2-3, with TRBD1 matching 10 junction bases. Material: PBMCs or T cells enriched from blood (not recorded which). The DNA is TGTGCCAGTAGTACCCGGGACAGGGGTCTTTCCACAGATACGCAGTATTTT. It specifies CASSTRDRGLSTDTQYF.